Sequencing of this T cell receptor beta chain was carried out in a study of blood T cell repertoires in COVID-19. Study information: Sites in the United States, Italy and Spain provided acute and convalescent COVID-19 samples. T cells, B-cell-depleted T cells, or PBMCs provided the cDNA or gDNA that served as material.

Worth noting for this clone: The junction shows a germline mismatch at one end, possibly a read error.

As handled by the study authors: Scientists estimated how many nucleated cells there were by amplifying reference gene primers. Here immunoSEQ multiplex PCR was the method, and the copy in TCRdb shows in-frame clones only, minus some. V and J calls plus clone size are reproduced from that table; the DNA served to infer D and trimming. The table lists over 85,000 clones, about 85% of them singletons. The sample was peripheral blood. This receptor was identified in a man aged 45-60 years with acute or convalescent COVID-19.

CDR3 nucleotide sequence: TGCGCCAGCAGCGCGAGGGTGCAAACTAGCACAGATACACAGTATTTT. Its protein product is CASSARVQTSTDTQYF. The chain carries TRBV5-1 and TRBJ2-3, with a weak D call TRBD2 (6 bases). This CDR3 spans 16 amino acids. Germline CDR1 SGHRS, CDR2 YFSETQ. The full variable domain, with the rest looked up from reference TRBV5-1 and TRBJ2-3, is KAGVTQTPRYLIKTRGQQVTLSCSPISGHRSVSWYQQTPGQGLQFLFEYFSETQRNKGNFPGRFSGRQFSNSRSEMNVSTLELGDSALYLCASSARVQTSTDTQYFGPGTRLTVL.